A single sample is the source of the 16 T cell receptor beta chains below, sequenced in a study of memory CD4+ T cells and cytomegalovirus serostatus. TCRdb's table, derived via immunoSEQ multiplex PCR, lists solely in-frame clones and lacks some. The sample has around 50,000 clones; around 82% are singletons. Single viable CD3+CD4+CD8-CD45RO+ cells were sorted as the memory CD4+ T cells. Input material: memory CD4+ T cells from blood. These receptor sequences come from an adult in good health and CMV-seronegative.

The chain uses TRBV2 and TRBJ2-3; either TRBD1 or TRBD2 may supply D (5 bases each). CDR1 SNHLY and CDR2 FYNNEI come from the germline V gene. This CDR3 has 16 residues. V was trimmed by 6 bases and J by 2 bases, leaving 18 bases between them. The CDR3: CASRRDPGAVTDTQYF. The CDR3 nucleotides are TGTGCCAGCAGGAGGGACCCCGGGGCGGTCACAGATACGCAGTATTTT.

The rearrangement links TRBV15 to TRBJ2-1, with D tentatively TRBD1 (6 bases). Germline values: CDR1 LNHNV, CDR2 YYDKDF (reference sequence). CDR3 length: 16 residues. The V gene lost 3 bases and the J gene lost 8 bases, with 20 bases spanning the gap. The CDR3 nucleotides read TGTGCCACCAGCAGGGGTGGCTGGACAGCGACCGATGAGCAGTTCTTC. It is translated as CATSRGGWTATDEQFF.

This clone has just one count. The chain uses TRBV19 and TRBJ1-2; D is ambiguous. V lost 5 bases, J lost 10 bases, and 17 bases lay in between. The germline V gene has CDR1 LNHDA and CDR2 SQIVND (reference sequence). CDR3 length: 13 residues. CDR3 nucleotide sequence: TGTGCCAGTAGTCCATTGGGAAAACGGCACTACACCTTC. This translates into CASSPLGKRHYTF.

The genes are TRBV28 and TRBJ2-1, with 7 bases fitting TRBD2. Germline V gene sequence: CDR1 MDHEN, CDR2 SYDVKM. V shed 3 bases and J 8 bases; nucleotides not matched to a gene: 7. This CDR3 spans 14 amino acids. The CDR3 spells CASSLGGRRDEQFF. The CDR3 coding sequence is TGTGCCAGCAGTTTGGGCGGGAGAAGGGATGAGCAGTTCTTC.

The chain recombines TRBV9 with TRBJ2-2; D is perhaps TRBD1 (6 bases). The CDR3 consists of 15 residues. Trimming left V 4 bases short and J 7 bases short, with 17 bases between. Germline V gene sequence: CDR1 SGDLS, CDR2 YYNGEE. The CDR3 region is CASSPRPGVLGELFF. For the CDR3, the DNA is TGTGCCAGCAGCCCGAGGCCAGGGGTACTCGGGGAGCTGTTTTTT.

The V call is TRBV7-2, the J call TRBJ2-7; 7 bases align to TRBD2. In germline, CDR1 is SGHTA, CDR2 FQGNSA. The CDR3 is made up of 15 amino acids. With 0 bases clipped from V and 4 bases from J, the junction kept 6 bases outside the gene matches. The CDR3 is CASSLASTSVYEQYF. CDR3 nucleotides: TGTGCCAGCAGCTTAGCGAGTACTAGCGTTTACGAGCAGTACTTC.

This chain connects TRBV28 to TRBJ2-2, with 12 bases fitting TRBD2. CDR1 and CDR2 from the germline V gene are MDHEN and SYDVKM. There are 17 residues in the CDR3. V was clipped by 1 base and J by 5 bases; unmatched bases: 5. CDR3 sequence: CASSLFGLAGRTGELFF. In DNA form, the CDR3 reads TGTGCCAGCAGTTTATTCGGACTAGCGGGAAGGACCGGGGAGCTGTTTTTT.

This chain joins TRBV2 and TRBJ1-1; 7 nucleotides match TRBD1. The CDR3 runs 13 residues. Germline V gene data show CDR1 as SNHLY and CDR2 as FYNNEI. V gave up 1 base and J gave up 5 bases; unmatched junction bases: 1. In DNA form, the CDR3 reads TGTGCCAGCAGTGAAGTACAGGGGACTGAAGCTTTCTTT. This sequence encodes CASSEVQGTEAFF.

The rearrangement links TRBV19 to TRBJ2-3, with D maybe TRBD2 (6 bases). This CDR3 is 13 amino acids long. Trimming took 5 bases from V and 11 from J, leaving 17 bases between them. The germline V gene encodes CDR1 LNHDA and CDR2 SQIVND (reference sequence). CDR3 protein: CASSGGNRELQYF. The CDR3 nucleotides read TGTGCCAGTAGTGGCGGTAACCGGGAGCTGCAGTATTTT. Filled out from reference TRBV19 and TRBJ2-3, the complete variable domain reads DGGITQSPKYLFRKEGQNVTLSCEQNLNHDAMYWYRQDPGQGLRLIYYSQIVNDFQKGDIAEGYSVSREKKESFPLTVTSAQKNPTAFYLCASSGGNRELQYFGPGTRLTVL.

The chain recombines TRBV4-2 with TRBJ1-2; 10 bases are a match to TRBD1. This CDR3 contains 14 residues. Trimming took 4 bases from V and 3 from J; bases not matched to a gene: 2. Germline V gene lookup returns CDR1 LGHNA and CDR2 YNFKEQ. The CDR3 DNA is TGTGCCAGCAGCCGCGGACAGGGGGACTATGGCTACACCTTC. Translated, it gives CASSRGQGDYGYTF.

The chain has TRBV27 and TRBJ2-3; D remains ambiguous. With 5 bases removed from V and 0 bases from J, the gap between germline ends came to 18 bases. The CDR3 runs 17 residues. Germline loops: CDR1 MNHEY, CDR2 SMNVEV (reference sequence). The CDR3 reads CASSPDPPQRSTDTQYF. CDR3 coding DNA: TGTGCCAGCAGTCCCGACCCCCCACAACGAAGCACAGATACGCAGTATTTT.

As DNA, the CDR3 is TGTGCCAGCAGCTTAAGGGTCAGAGCAAACAATGAGCAGTTCTTC. Its protein product is CASSLRVRANNEQFF. The chain joins TRBV7-2 to TRBJ2-1; no firm D call. From germline, CDR1 is SGHTA and CDR2 FQGNSA. The V gene lost 2 bases and the J gene lost 5 bases, with 13 bases spanning the gap. CDR3 length: 15 residues.

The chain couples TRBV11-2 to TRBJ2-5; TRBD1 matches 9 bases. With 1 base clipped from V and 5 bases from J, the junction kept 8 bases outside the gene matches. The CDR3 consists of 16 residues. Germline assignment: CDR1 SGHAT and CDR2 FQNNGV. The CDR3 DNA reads TGTGCCAGCAGCTTAGCTTGGACAGGGGCGGGGGAGACCCAGTACTTC. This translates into CASSLAWTGAGETQYF. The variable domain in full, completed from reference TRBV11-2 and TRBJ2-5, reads EAGVAQSPRYKIIEKRQSVAFWCNPISGHATLYWYQQILGQGPKLLIQFQNNGVVDDSQLPKDRFSAERLKGVDSTLKIQPAKLEDSAVYLCASSLAWTGAGETQYFGPGTRLLVL.

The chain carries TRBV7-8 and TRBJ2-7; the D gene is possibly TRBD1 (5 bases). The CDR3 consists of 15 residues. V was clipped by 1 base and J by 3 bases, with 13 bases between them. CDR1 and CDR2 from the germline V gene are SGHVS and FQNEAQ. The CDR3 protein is CASSLVQGTSYEQYF. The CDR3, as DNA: TGTGCCAGCAGCTTAGTCCAGGGTACAAGCTACGAGCAGTACTTC.

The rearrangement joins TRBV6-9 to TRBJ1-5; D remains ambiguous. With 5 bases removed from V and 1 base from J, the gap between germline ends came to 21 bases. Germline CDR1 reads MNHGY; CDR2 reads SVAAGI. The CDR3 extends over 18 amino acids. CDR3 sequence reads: CASSIPLGGVVSNQPQHF. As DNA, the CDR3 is TGTGCCAGCAGTATACCCCTGGGCGGGGTAGTAAGCAATCAGCCCCAGCATTTT.

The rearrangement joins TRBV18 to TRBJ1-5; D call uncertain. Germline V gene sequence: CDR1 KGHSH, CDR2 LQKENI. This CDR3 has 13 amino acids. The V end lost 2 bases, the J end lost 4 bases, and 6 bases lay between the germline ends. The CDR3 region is CASSPGRNQPQHF. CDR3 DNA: TGTGCCAGCTCACCAGGGCGGAATCAGCCCCAGCATTTT.